Detailed here is one TCR beta chain. No antigen is known for it. The data were taken from a study of cytomegalovirus exposure and HLA in healthy donors. Study observations and caveats: The study listed around 150 cytomegalovirus-associated TCR beta chains. CMV antigen specificity of a few CMV-associated chains was confirmed in vitro. The tendency of first-cohort TCR clusters to co-occur in the 100 to 150 validation repertoires emerged from a later analysis.

Germline V gene data show CDR1 as SGHVS and CDR2 as FQNEAQ. This CDR3 is 15 amino acids long. With V trimmed by 3 bases and J by 2 bases, 4 bases remained unmatched. Some clones are missing from TCRdb's copy, which holds only in-frame ones; the method was immunoSEQ multiplex PCR. The repertoire holds about 110,000 clones, roughly 90% seen once, with 1.4% in the top ten. Separation from the approximately 660-subject first cohort characterized the approximately 120-subject validation cohort, to which the donors belonged. The V gene is TRBV7-8, the J gene TRBJ2-5; 9 bases fit TRBD1. The source of this sequence is a woman aged 25-40 years in good health and CMV-seropositive. The specimen sequenced was PBMCs. The CDR3 region is CASSLGDRGQETQYF. In DNA, the CDR3 is TGTGCCAGCAGCTTGGGTGACAGGGGGCAAGAGACCCAGTACTTC.